Listed here are 4 T cell receptor beta chains from one sample, sequenced in a study of blood T cell repertoires in COVID-19. The method was immunoSEQ multiplex PCR; TCRdb's version includes in-frame clones alone and lacks a portion of them. The sample consists of 95,000 to 150,000 clones, around nine tenths of them appearing once. Sequencing used peripheral blood. The receptor source for this set is a woman aged 45 to 65 with active or convalescent COVID-19.

This CDR3 reads CAWSPRRVAYNSPLHF. The CDR3, as DNA: TGTGCCTGGAGCCCTCGGAGGGTGGCCTATAATTCACCCCTCCACTTT. The rearrangement links TRBV30 to TRBJ1-6; no clear D gene. Looked up from germline, CDR1 is GTSNPN and CDR2 is SVGIG (reference sequence). This CDR3 is built from 16 residues. V lost 3 bases to trimming and J lost 2 bases, with 14 bases between them.

CDR3 region: CASSLVRTGELFF. The CDR3 nucleotides read TGTGCCAGCAGCTTAGTTCGTACCGGGGAGCTGTTTTTT. The rearrangement links TRBV7-9 to TRBJ2-2; no clear D. The germline gives CDR1 SEHNR, CDR2 FQNEAQ (reference sequence). The CDR3 has 13 residues. V shed 1 base and J shed 5 bases, with 5 bases lying between them.

V gene TRBV5-6 combines with J gene TRBJ1-2; the D gene is possibly TRBD1 (5 bases). The CDR3 is made up of 14 amino acids. V shed 2 bases and J shed 5 bases, with 13 bases lying between them. The germline V gene encodes CDR1 SGHDT and CDR2 YYEEEE. In nucleotides, the CDR3 is TGTGCCAGCAGCTTAGGAGAGAGACAGTATGGCTACACCTTC. It codes for CASSLGERQYGYTF.

The chain employs TRBV9 and TRBJ1-2, with a tentative D call TRBD1 (5 bases). Trimming pared 3 bases from V and 4 bases from J, leaving 16 bases between. This CDR3 region has 15 residues. CDR1 is SGDLS and CDR2 is YYNGEE in the germline V gene. In DNA, the CDR3 is TGTGCCAGCAGCGCATACCAGGGCTCTGGCTATGGCTACACCTTC. As protein: CASSAYQGSGYGYTF.